The present T cell receptor beta chain was sequenced within a study of beta chain features in type 1 diabetes. The investigators reverse transcribed all of the isolated RNA, so they sequenced expressed TCRB transcripts. Method: immunoSEQ multiplex PCR; TCRdb's copy keeps in-frame clones and lacks some. Seen here are about 360,000 clones, 10% to 15% observed once, and the top ten hold around 0.02%. V was cut by 2 bases and J by 2 bases, with 17 bases left in between. This CDR3 comprises 17 residues. Germline-derived CDR1 and CDR2 are SGHTA and FQGTGA. There are a few counts of this clone. The source is a man between 18 and 29 years old in good health. The specimen sequenced was naive CD4+ T cells from blood. The V gene is TRBV7-3, the J gene TRBJ2-3; D is perhaps TRBD2 (5 bases). The CDR3 loop reads CASSLYGSVGITDTQYF. DNA for the CDR3: TGTGCCAGCAGCTTATATGGGAGCGTGGGGATCACAGATACGCAGTATTTT.